This TCR beta chain was documented in a study of cytomegalovirus exposure and HLA in healthy donors. This clone was counted between two and nine times. PCR employed 60 Vbeta and 13 Jbeta primers. Profiled with immunoSEQ multiplex PCR; TCRdb holds only in-frame clones, not every one. The table shows approximately 250,000 clones, with approximately 85% occurring only once. V was pared by 4 bases and J by 5 bases, with 12 bases of the junction left unmatched. The germline gives CDR1 MGHRA, CDR2 YSYEKL. CDR3 length equals 17 residues. This clonotype originated in a girl aged 2-9 years in good health and CMV-seronegative. Sequenced material: PBMCs. The V and J genes are TRBV4-1 and TRBJ2-1; 9 bases are a match to TRBD2. CDR3 DNA sequence: TGCGCCAGCAGCCTTAAGGGGGCGGGGGGGCCTCACAATGAGCAGTTCTTC. Residues: CASSLKGAGGPHNEQFF.